A single sample gave rise to the 18 T cell receptor beta chains below, sequenced in a study of shared clonotypes between healthy human individuals. Some clones are missing from TCRdb's copy, which holds only in-frame ones; the method was immunoSEQ multiplex PCR. The table lists approximately 100,000 clones, 68% of them singletons. Sequencing was performed on memory CD8+ T cells sorted from blood. Specified subset: CD45RO+ cells pooled with CCR7-negative TemRA cells. These TCRs come from a woman in her twenties or thirties in good health.

CDR3 nucleotide sequence: TGCAGCGTTGAGGTGAGCCACTCTGGAAACACCATATATTTT. Protein: CSVEVSHSGNTIYF. The rearrangement links TRBV29-1 to TRBJ1-3; no clear D gene. The germline CDR1 and CDR2 sequences are SQVTM and ANQGSEA. The CDR3 runs to 14 residues. Trimming shortened V by 3 bases and J by 0 bases, and 9 bases separated the two germline ends.

This chain joins TRBV29-1 and TRBJ2-3; no reliable D call. CDR3 length: 10 residues. The germline V gene encodes CDR1 SQVTM and CDR2 ANQGSEA. Trimming removed 4 bases from V and 8 bases from J, with 7 bases in between. CDR3 sequence reads: CSVVGATQYF. The CDR3 DNA reads as TGCAGCGTTGTAGGAGCTACGCAGTATTTT.

The chain employs TRBV7-9 and TRBJ2-3; 10 bases fit TRBD2. Germline loops: CDR1 SEHNR, CDR2 FQNEAQ (reference sequence). There are 17 residues in the CDR3. Trimming removed 5 bases from V and 4 bases from J; junction bases left unmatched: 12. The CDR3 coding sequence is TGTGCCAGCAGCCTGGGACTAGCGCCTATTCAGTCAGATACGCAGTATTTT. Residues: CASSLGLAPIQSDTQYF.

The chain joins TRBV7-8 to TRBJ2-7, with D perhaps matching TRBD2 (5 bases). The CDR3 loop spans 15 amino acids. Per the germline V gene, CDR1 is SGHVS and CDR2 is FQNEAQ. The V end was cut by 5 bases, the J end by 4 bases, with 18 bases between. In DNA form, the CDR3 reads TGTGCCAGCAGCGACCCGAGAGGGTACGGTTACGAGCAGTACTTC. Encoded protein: CASSDPRGYGYEQYF.

This chain uses TRBV15 with TRBJ2-6, with unresolved D. V was trimmed by 3 bases and J by 0 bases, leaving 9 bases between them. Germline values: CDR1 LNHNV, CDR2 YYDKDF (reference sequence). This CDR3 spans 16 amino acids. CDR3 loop: CATSSIRTSGANVLTF. The CDR3 nucleotides read TGTGCCACCAGCAGCATTAGGACCTCTGGGGCCAACGTCCTGACTTTC. The full variable domain, its missing parts supplied by reference TRBV15 and TRBJ2-6, is DAMVIQNPRYQVTQFGKPVTLSCSQTLNHNVMYWYQQKSSQAPKLLFHYYDKDFNNEADTPDNFQSRRPNTSFCFLDIRSPGLGDTAMYLCATSSIRTSGANVLTFGAGSRLTVL.

This clone occurred a few times. CDR3 DNA sequence: TGTGCCAGCAGCTTAGCAGCCGGAGACAATGAGCAGTTCTTC. Translation: CASSLAAGDNEQFF. The J gene is TRBJ2-1, the V gene TRBV7-2; D is unclear. The V end lost 0 bases, the J end lost 5 bases, and 8 bases lay between the germline ends. This CDR3 contains 14 residues. In germline, CDR1 is SGHTA, CDR2 FQGNSA. Full variable domain (rest looked up from reference TRBV7-2 and TRBJ2-1): GAGVSQSPSNKVTEKGKDVELRCDPISGHTALYWYRQSLGQGLEFLIYFQGNSAPDKSGLPSDRFSAERTGGSVSTLTIQRTQQEDSAVYLCASSLAAGDNEQFFGPGTRLTVL.

The rearrangement links TRBV15 to TRBJ2-3, with TRBD2 identical over 10 bases. V was clipped by 3 bases and J by 3 bases; unmatched bases: 9. In germline, CDR1 is LNHNV, CDR2 YYDKDF (reference sequence). The length of the CDR3 is 17 residues. As DNA, the CDR3 is TGTGCCACCAGCAGGCCCCCGAGCGGGAGGGGTACAGATACGCAGTATTTT. Translated, it gives CATSRPPSGRGTDTQYF.

This clone came up many times. J is TRBJ1-2 and V is TRBV13, with D hard to call. The germline V and J ends were trimmed by 5 bases and 4 bases, with 14 bases remaining between them. There are 14 residues in the CDR3. The germline gives CDR1 PRHDT, CDR2 FYEKMQ (reference sequence). The CDR3 reads CASSRETEGYGYTF. Written as DNA, the CDR3 is TGTGCCAGCAGCCGGGAAACGGAGGGCTATGGCTACACCTTC.

V usage is TRBV7-9 and J usage is TRBJ1-4; D not certain. The CDR3 spans 15 residues. Germline V CDR1 and CDR2: SEHNR, FQNEAQ (reference sequence). V dropped 4 bases and J dropped 4 bases, with 13 bases sitting between them. CDR3 sequence (DNA): TGTGCCAGCAGCTCAGCACAGAATAATAATGAAAAACTGTTTTTT. This encodes CASSSAQNNNEKLFF.

The V and J genes are TRBV25-1 and TRBJ1-2, with 7 bases matching TRBD1. This CDR3 is 12 amino acids long. V shed 10 bases, J shed 4 bases, and the junction held 6 bases outside the gene matches. Germline CDR1 and CDR2: MGHDK and SYGVNS. The CDR3 spells CATQGSVYGYTF. CDR3 DNA: TGTGCCACACAGGGGAGCGTCTATGGCTACACCTTC.

The CDR3 DNA reads TGTGCCAGCAGTTATGGGACAGGGGTGACAGATACGCAGTATTTT. This sequence encodes CASSYGTGVTDTQYF. The V and J genes are TRBV11-2 and TRBJ2-3, with 10 bases matching TRBD1. The ends lost 6 bases at V and 3 bases at J; junction bases unmatched: 6. CDR1 is SGHAT and CDR2 is FQNNGV in the germline V gene. This CDR3 is 15 amino acids long.

The chain links TRBV27 to TRBJ2-2, with 7 bases that match TRBD1. J was trimmed by 1 base and V by 2 bases; bases with no gene match: 10. The CDR3 has 18 amino acids. The germline CDR1 and CDR2 sequences are MNHEY and SMNVEV (reference sequence). The CDR3 DNA reads as TGTGCCAGCAGTTTACTAGAGGTGCAGGGGGTGAACACCGGGGAGCTGTTTTTT. It yields the protein CASSLLEVQGVNTGELFF.

This chain links TRBV5-8 with TRBJ1-2; TRBD1 matches at 10 bases. CDR1 and CDR2 (germline): SGHTS, YDEGEE. V was pared by 4 bases and J by 6 bases, with 9 bases of the junction left unmatched. The CDR3 covers 15 residues. The CDR3 region is CASSGDRGLRDGYTF. In nucleotides, the CDR3 is TGTGCCAGCAGCGGCGACAGGGGGCTACGGGATGGCTACACCTTC.

The chain uses TRBV6-6 and TRBJ1-1; no reliable D call. The CDR3 has 15 residues. Per germline, CDR1 MNHNY and CDR2 SVGAGI (reference sequence). Trimming took 5 bases from V and 0 from J, leaving 13 bases between them. The CDR3 DNA is TGTGCCAGCAGTAACCAACAACTTTTGAACACTGAAGCTTTCTTT. It encodes CASSNQQLLNTEAFF.

The rearrangement uses TRBV27 and TRBJ2-1; D is perhaps TRBD2 (6 bases). Germline V gives CDR1 MNHEY, CDR2 SMNVEV (reference sequence). The CDR3 has 15 residues. In DNA form, the CDR3 reads TGTGCGGTCCGCAAGTCTAGCGTTTCCTACAATGAGCAGTTCTTC. As protein: CAVRKSSVSYNEQFF.

This clone was counted only a few times. The chain couples TRBV13 to TRBJ2-7; D perhaps matches TRBD1 (5 bases). V was cut by 5 bases and J by 0 bases, with 11 bases left in between. Per the germline V gene, CDR1 is PRHDT and CDR2 is FYEKMQ (reference sequence). The CDR3 has 14 residues. CDR3: CASSGRVNSYEQYF. The CDR3 DNA sequence: TGTGCCAGCAGCGGCAGGGTGAACTCCTACGAGCAGTACTTC.

The chain has TRBV6-5 and TRBJ2-7; 10 nucleotides agree with TRBD2. This CDR3 has 13 residues. Germline lookup yields CDR1 MNHEY and CDR2 SVGAGI. V shed 4 bases and J 6 bases; nucleotides not matched to a gene: 3. CDR3 protein: CASSSSGSGEQYF. The DNA of the CDR3 is TGTGCCAGCAGTTCTAGCGGGAGCGGCGAGCAGTACTTC.

This clone showed up many times. The chain recombines TRBV6-1 with TRBJ1-4, with D maybe TRBD1 (5 bases). Germline loops: CDR1 MNHNS, CDR2 SASEGT. V lost 10 bases and J lost 4, with 10 bases in between. The CDR3 spans 12 residues. The CDR3 DNA sequence: TGTGCCACCGGGACTTATAATGAAAAACTGTTTTTT. Its translation: CATGTYNEKLFF.